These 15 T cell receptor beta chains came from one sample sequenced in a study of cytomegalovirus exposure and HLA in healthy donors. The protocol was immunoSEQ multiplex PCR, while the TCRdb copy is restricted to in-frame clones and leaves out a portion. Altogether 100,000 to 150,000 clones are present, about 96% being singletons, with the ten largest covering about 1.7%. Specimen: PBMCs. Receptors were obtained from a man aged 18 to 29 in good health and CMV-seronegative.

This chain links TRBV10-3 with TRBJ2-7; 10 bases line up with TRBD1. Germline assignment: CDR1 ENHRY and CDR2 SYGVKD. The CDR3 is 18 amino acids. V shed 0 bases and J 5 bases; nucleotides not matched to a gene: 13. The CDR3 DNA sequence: TGTGCCATCAGTGAGTCCCCCCCTCCGGGACAGGGGTTCAACGAGCAGTACTTC. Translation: CAISESPPPGQGFNEQYF.

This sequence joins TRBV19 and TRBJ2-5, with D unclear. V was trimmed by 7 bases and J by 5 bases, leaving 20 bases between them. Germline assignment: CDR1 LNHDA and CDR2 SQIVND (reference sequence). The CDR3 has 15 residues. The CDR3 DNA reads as TGTGCCAGTACTCGAGCCTCTTCCACGTCGGAGACCCAGTACTTC. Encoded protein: CASTRASSTSETQYF.

CDR3 loop: CASSLRVGQETQYF. CDR3 DNA sequence: TGTGCCAGCAGTCTCAGGGTAGGCCAAGAGACCCAGTACTTC. The V gene is TRBV27, the J gene TRBJ2-5, with a possible D match to TRBD1 (5 bases). The CDR3 length is 14 residues. CDR1 is MNHEY, CDR2 SMNVEV, per germline (reference sequence). V was shortened by 5 bases and J by 1 base, with 11 bases between the two germline ends.

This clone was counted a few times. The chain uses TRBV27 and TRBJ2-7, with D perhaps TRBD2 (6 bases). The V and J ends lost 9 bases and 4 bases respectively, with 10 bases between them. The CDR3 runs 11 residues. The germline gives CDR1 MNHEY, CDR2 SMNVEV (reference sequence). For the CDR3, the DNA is TGTGCCAGTGGAGGGTATTACGAGCAGTACTTC. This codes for CASGGYYEQYF.

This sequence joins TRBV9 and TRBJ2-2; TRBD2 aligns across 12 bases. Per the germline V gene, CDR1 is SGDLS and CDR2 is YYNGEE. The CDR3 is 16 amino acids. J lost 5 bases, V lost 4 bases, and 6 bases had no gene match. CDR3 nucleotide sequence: TGTGCCAGCAGCCACGGACTAGCGGGATCGACCGGGGAGCTGTTTTTT. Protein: CASSHGLAGSTGELFF. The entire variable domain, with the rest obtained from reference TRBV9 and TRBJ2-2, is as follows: DSGVTQTPKHLITATGQRVTLRCSPRSGDLSVYWYQQSLDQGLQFLIQYYNGEERAKGNILERFSAQQFPDLHSELNLSSLELGDSALYFCASSHGLAGSTGELFFGEGSRLTVL.

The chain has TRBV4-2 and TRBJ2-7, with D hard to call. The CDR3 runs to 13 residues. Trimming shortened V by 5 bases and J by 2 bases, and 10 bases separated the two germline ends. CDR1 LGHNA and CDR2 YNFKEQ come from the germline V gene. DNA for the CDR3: TGTGCCAGCAGCTCACTCATAACCTACGAGCAGTACTTC. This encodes CASSSLITYEQYF.

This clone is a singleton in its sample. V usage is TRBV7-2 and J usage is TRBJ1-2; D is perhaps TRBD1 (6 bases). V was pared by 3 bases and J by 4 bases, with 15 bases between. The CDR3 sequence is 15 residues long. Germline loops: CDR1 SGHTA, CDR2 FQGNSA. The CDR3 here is CASSFPGGAVYGYTF. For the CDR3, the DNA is TGTGCCAGCAGCTTCCCCGGGGGGGCCGTCTATGGCTACACCTTC.

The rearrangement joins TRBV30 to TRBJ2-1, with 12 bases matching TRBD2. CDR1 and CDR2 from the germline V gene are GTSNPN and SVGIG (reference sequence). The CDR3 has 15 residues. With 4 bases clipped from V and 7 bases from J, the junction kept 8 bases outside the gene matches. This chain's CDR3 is CAWTLGLAGTNEQFF. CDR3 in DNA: TGTGCCTGGACCTTAGGACTAGCGGGAACAAATGAGCAGTTCTTC.

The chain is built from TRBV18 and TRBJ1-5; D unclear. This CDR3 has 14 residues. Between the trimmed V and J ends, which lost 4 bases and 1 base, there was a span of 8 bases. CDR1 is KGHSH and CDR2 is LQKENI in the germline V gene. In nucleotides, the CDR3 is TGTGCCAGCTCACGAACAGACAGCAATCAGCCCCAGCATTTT. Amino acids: CASSRTDSNQPQHF.

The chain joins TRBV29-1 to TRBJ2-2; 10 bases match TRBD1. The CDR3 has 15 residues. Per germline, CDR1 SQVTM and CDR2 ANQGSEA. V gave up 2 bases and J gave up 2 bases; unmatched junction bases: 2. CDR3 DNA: TGCAGCGTTGAAAAGACAGGGGGCAACACCGGGGAGCTGTTTTTT. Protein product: CSVEKTGGNTGELFF.

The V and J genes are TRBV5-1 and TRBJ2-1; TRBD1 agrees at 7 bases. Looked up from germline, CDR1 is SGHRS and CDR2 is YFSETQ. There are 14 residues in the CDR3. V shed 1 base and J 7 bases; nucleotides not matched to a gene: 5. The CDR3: CASSLTTGSNEQFF. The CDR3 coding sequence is TGCGCCAGCAGCTTGACGACAGGGTCGAATGAGCAGTTCTTC.

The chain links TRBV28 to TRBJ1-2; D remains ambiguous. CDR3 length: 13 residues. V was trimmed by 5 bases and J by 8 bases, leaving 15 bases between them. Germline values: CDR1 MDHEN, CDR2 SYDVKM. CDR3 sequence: CASSPGGGGGYTF. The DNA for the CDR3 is TGTGCCAGCAGTCCCGGAGGAGGAGGCGGCTACACCTTC.

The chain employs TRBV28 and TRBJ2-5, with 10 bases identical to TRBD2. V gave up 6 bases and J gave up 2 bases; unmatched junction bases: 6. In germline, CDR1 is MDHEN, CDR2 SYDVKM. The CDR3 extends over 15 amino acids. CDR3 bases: TGTGCCAGCAGAGTAGCGGGAGGCCAACAAGAGACCCAGTACTTC. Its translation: CASRVAGGQQETQYF.

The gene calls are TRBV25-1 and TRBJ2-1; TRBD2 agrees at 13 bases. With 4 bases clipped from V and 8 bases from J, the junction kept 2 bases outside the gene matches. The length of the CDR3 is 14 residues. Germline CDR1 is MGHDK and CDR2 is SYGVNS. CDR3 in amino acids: CASSGGLAGDEQFF. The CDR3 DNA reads TGTGCCAGCAGTGGTGGACTAGCGGGGGATGAGCAGTTCTTC.

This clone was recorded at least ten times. CDR3 region: CASSLGDPVPGNTIYF. For the CDR3, the DNA is TGTGCCAGCAGCTTGGGAGACCCTGTCCCTGGAAACACCATATATTTT. The V call is TRBV13, the J call TRBJ1-3; the D is unclear. Germline lookup yields CDR1 PRHDT and CDR2 FYEKMQ (reference sequence). Trimming pared 3 bases from V and 2 bases from J, leaving 14 bases between. CDR3 length equals 16 residues.